A single sample is the source of the 19 T cell receptor beta chains below, sequenced in a study of blood T cell repertoires in COVID-19. Measured with immunoSEQ multiplex PCR; TCRdb has only the in-frame clones, and not every one. Among about 210,000 clones listed, 75% to 85% were seen once. Material for sequencing was PBMCs or T cells enriched from blood (not recorded which). These receptors all come from a man aged 30-40 years with acute COVID-19.

The genes are TRBV2 and TRBJ2-1; 7 positions agree with TRBD1. Per germline, CDR1 SNHLY and CDR2 FYNNEI. Trimming took 10 bases from V and 4 from J; bases not matched to a gene: 4. CDR3 length: 12 residues. The CDR3 sequence: CAIRQGYNEQFF. The CDR3 DNA reads TGTGCCATTAGACAGGGTTACAATGAGCAGTTCTTC.

V gene TRBV19 combines with J gene TRBJ1-5; D remains unclear. Trimming cost V 0 bases and J 5 bases, with 11 bases left between them. Germline CDR1 LNHDA, CDR2 SQIVND (reference sequence). CDR3 length equals 15 residues. The CDR3 bases are TGTGCCAGTAGTATAGATCACGGGTCCTATCAGCCCCAGCATTTT. It translates to CASSIDHGSYQPQHF.

This clone was recorded a few times. CDR3 bases: TGCGCCAGCAGCTTGGTAGCGGGGTTTAACAATGAGCAGTTCTTC. This codes for CASSLVAGFNNEQFF. This rearrangement joins TRBV5-1 to TRBJ2-1; 8 bases align to TRBD2. Germline V CDR1 and CDR2: SGHRS, YFSETQ. This CDR3 comprises 15 residues. After removal of 0 bases from V and 5 bases from J, the junction contained 4 bases not matched to a gene. Full variable domain (missing parts from reference TRBV5-1 and TRBJ2-1): KAGVTQTPRYLIKTRGQQVTLSCSPISGHRSVSWYQQTPGQGLQFLFEYFSETQRNKGNFPGRFSGRQFSNSRSEMNVSTLELGDSALYLCASSLVAGFNNEQFFGPGTRLTVL.

This clone was counted once. CDR3 sequence reads: CSVESQGSYYGYTF. The DNA for the CDR3 is TGCAGCGTTGAATCACAGGGCAGTTACTATGGCTACACCTTC. The chain has TRBV29-1 and TRBJ1-2; TRBD1 is a possible D gene (6 bases). V lost 2 bases and J lost 3, with 13 bases in between. The CDR3 covers 14 residues. Per germline, CDR1 SQVTM and CDR2 ANQGSEA.

The chain has TRBV25-1 and TRBJ1-2; TRBD1 is a possible D gene (5 bases). CDR3 size: 16 residues. Trimming took 3 bases from V and 2 from J, leaving 16 bases between them. Germline CDR1 and CDR2: MGHDK and SYGVNS. The CDR3 bases are TGTGCCAGCAGTGAGCGGGGGACGGAAGTGAACTATGGCTACACCTTC. This translates into CASSERGTEVNYGYTF.

The rearrangement links TRBV27 to TRBJ2-7; possibly TRBD1 for D (5 bases). The CDR3 loop spans 13 amino acids. V was trimmed by 5 bases and J by 3 bases, leaving 11 bases between them. The germline V gene has CDR1 MNHEY and CDR2 SMNVEV (reference sequence). CDR3 protein: CASSLGLVYEQYF. The CDR3 DNA is TGTGCCAGCAGTCTGGGGCTAGTCTACGAGCAGTACTTC.

The chain joins TRBV13 to TRBJ2-3, with D possibly TRBD2 on 5 matching bases. Trimming took 0 bases from V and 4 from J, leaving 14 bases between them. CDR3 length: 16 residues. Per the germline V gene, CDR1 is PRHDT and CDR2 is FYEKMQ (reference sequence). The CDR3 loop is CASSLGLDIGADTQYF. CDR3 in DNA: TGTGCCAGCAGCTTAGGACTAGACATAGGCGCAGATACGCAGTATTTT.

The chain recombines TRBV6-5 with TRBJ2-7, with D perhaps matching TRBD1 (6 bases). CDR3 size: 15 residues. CDR1 is MNHEY and CDR2 is SVGAGI in the germline V gene. Deletions cut 0 bases from V and 1 base from J, with 10 bases between. The CDR3 coding sequence is TGTGCCAGCAGTTACTCGATTGGACAGTCCTACGAGCAGTACTTC. It is translated as CASSYSIGQSYEQYF.

V gene TRBV18 combines with J gene TRBJ1-6, with D maybe TRBD1 (5 bases). CDR1 and CDR2 (germline): KGHSH, LQKENI. V shed 3 bases and J shed 9 bases, with 9 bases lying between them. CDR3 length equals 13 residues. This chain's CDR3 is CASSPGGSSPLHF. The DNA for the CDR3 is TGTGCCAGCTCACCCGGGGGGAGTTCACCCCTCCACTTT.

The rearrangement links TRBV5-1 to TRBJ2-1; TRBD2 might be the D (6 bases). Germline V CDR1 and CDR2: SGHRS, YFSETQ. V lost 2 bases to trimming and J lost 6 bases, with 15 bases between them. This CDR3 contains 15 residues. Here the CDR3 DNA reads TGCGCCAGCAGCTTTAGGCCCGGGACTGCCAATGAGCAGTTCTTC. Translation gives CASSFRPGTANEQFF.

This clone was counted only a few times. The rearrangement uses TRBV19 and TRBJ1-5; no firm D call. V lost 6 bases to trimming and J lost 6 bases, with 15 bases between them. This CDR3 region has 14 residues. Germline V gene data show CDR1 as LNHDA and CDR2 as SQIVND (reference sequence). CDR3 sequence: CASRPQVSSQPQHF. The DNA of the CDR3 is TGTGCCAGTAGGCCGCAGGTTTCGTCTCAGCCCCAGCATTTT.

This clone has only one observation. The chain employs TRBV5-1 and TRBJ1-1; possibly TRBD1 for D (5 bases). Per the germline V gene, CDR1 is SGHRS and CDR2 is YFSETQ. The CDR3 sequence is 15 residues long. V lost 3 bases and J lost 1, with 13 bases in between. Written as DNA, the CDR3 is TGCGCCAGCAGCTCGGTTTCGGGGGGGAACACTGAAGCTTTCTTT. Its protein product is CASSSVSGGNTEAFF.

V gene TRBV29-1 combines with J gene TRBJ2-2, with a tentative D call TRBD1 (5 bases). This CDR3 is 13 amino acids long. CDR1 and CDR2 (germline): SQVTM, ANQGSEA. V lost 4 bases and J lost 1, with 7 bases in between. CDR3 residues: CSVGQLNTGELFF. The CDR3 DNA reads TGCAGCGTTGGACAGCTGAACACCGGGGAGCTGTTTTTT.

This chain uses TRBV12-5 with TRBJ1-1, with D tentatively TRBD1 (5 bases). This CDR3 region has 11 residues. In germline, CDR1 is LGHNT, CDR2 FRNRAP. The V end was cut by 8 bases, the J end by 10 bases, with 14 bases between. CDR3 nucleotides: TGTGCTAGTATTGGGGGGAGAGTAGCTTTCTTT. This gives the protein CASIGGRVAFF. The complete variable domain, with remaining parts taken from reference TRBV12-5 and TRBJ1-1, reads DARVTQTPRHKVTEMGQEVTMRCQPILGHNTVFWYRQTMMQGLELLAYFRNRAPLDDSGMPKDRFSAEMPDATLATLKIQPSEPRDSAVYFCASIGGRVAFFGQGTRLTVV.

This chain uses TRBV4-2 with TRBJ1-2, with 7 bases lining up with TRBD1. With 3 bases clipped from V and 5 bases from J, the junction kept 9 bases outside the gene matches. The CDR3 is 15 residues long. Germline V gene lookup returns CDR1 LGHNA and CDR2 YNFKEQ. CDR3 residues: CASSHSTGSIYGYTF. For the CDR3, the DNA is TGTGCCAGCAGCCATTCGACAGGGTCCATATATGGCTACACCTTC.

The rearrangement joins TRBV6-5 to TRBJ2-3; the match to TRBD1 covers 8 bases. The CDR3 length is 14 residues. V lost 7 bases, J lost 6 bases, and 9 bases stayed unmatched. Germline CDR1 is MNHEY and CDR2 is SVGAGI. As DNA, the CDR3 is TGTGCCAGCAACGGACAGGGCCCCCGGGATACGCAGTATTTT. It encodes CASNGQGPRDTQYF.

The chain links TRBV6-5 to TRBJ1-6; possibly TRBD1 for D (5 bases). V lost 6 bases and J lost 10, with 19 bases in between. CDR3 length: 15 amino acids. CDR1 is MNHEY, CDR2 SVGAGI, per germline. Here the CDR3 DNA reads TGTGCCAGCAGGCGTATCACGGGGGGAGGATCACCCCTCCACTTT. Translated, it gives CASRRITGGGSPLHF.

The gene calls are TRBV19 and TRBJ2-5, with TRBD2 matching over 8 bases. V gave up 6 bases and J gave up 2 bases; unmatched junction bases: 5. Germline V gene lookup returns CDR1 LNHDA and CDR2 SQIVND (reference sequence). The CDR3 covers 14 residues. The CDR3 DNA sequence: TGTGCCAGTAGACTAGCGGAAAATCAAGAGACCCAGTACTTC. This gives the protein CASRLAENQETQYF.

A remark on this clone: Other DNA sequences of this sample code for an identical CDR3. The chain recombines TRBV18 with TRBJ1-2; D remains ambiguous. Germline CDR1 reads KGHSH; CDR2 reads LQKENI. The CDR3 loop spans 13 amino acids. V lost 6 bases to trimming and J lost 7 bases, with 15 bases between them. Written as DNA, the CDR3 is TGTGCCAGCTCCCCCCCTGGAGGGTTTGGCTACACCTTC. Residues: CASSPPGGFGYTF.